This T cell receptor beta chain derives from a study of T cells in Graves' hyperthyroidism and ophthalmopathy. Broader study findings: Most clonotypes that expanded in the thyroid above 0.001 also showed up in blood. Separation of ophthalmopathy from stable hyperthyroidism was achieved by a 13 V-J model.

At least ten counts were recorded for this clonotype. Its antigen remains unidentified. This CDR3 has 18 residues. Germline CDR1 reads LNHNV; CDR2 reads YYDKDF (reference sequence). J gave up 4 bases and V 7 bases, and 21 bases lay outside the gene matches. The PBMCs studied were ones that came from 10 ml fresh peripheral blood. There were TCR beta CDR3 regions amplified from RNA transcripts. With the HTBI primer set, the TCR CDR3 went through a first round of RT-PCR. MiXCR was run by TCRdb on the multiplex PCR reads, yielding one entry per CDR3 protein. The sample has about 640,000 distinct CDR3 sequences, around 15% seen once.

Sequenced input: blood. The chain links TRBV15 to TRBJ1-1; 7 nucleotides match TRBD1. This sequence originates from a woman aged 50 to 60 with Graves' ophthalmopathy. CDR3 nucleotides: TGTGCCACCAAAAGAAAGAGGGACAGTTCCATTGTAGCCACTGAAGCTTTCTTT. Translating gives CATKRKRDSSIVATEAFF.